The 19 T cell receptor beta chains given below trace back to one sample, sequenced in a study of T cell responses to AZD1222 COVID-19 vaccine. TCRdb's table, derived via immunoSEQ multiplex PCR, lists solely in-frame clones and lacks some. Of roughly 120,000 clones listed, about 91% are singletons. The starting material was peripheral blood, obtained 28 days after the second AZD1222 dose. The source is an adult who received the AZD1222 COVID-19 vaccine.

The chain recombines TRBV5-1 with TRBJ2-7; 13 positions match TRBD2. Per the germline V gene, CDR1 is SGHRS and CDR2 is YFSETQ. The CDR3 runs 16 residues. The J segment lost 3 bases and the V segment lost 2 bases, leaving 5 bases of the junction unmatched. CDR3 nucleotide sequence: TGCGCCAGCAGCTTAACTAGCGGGAGGGCCGTCTACGAGCAGTACTTC. Translation gives CASSLTSGRAVYEQYF.

The chain uses TRBV6-4 and TRBJ2-1; possibly TRBD2 for D (6 bases). The V and J ends lost 8 bases and 1 base respectively, with 15 bases between them. CDR1 is MRHNA, CDR2 SNTAGT, per germline. The length of the CDR3 is 15 residues. DNA for the CDR3: TGTGCCAGCGCCTTGGGGGGAGGTTCCTACAATGAGCAGTTCTTC. Amino acid sequence: CASALGGGSYNEQFF.

The rearrangement uses TRBV29-1 and TRBJ2-1, with 15 bases that match TRBD2. The CDR3 runs 16 residues. Germline V gene sequence: CDR1 SQVTM, CDR2 ANQGSEA. V dropped 7 bases and J dropped 1; count of bases not matched to a gene: 5. The CDR3 loop is CSAGTSGRRSYNEQFF. DNA of the CDR3: TGCAGCGCTGGGACTAGCGGGAGGAGGTCCTACAATGAGCAGTTCTTC.

This clone turned up a few times. V and J are TRBV5-1 and TRBJ1-2; D remains ambiguous. The V end lost 0 bases, the J end lost 2 bases, and 8 bases lay between the germline ends. Germline CDR1 is SGHRS and CDR2 is YFSETQ. CDR3 length equals 14 residues. The CDR3 here is CASSLGTGNYGYTF. The DNA for the CDR3 is TGCGCCAGCAGCTTGGGTACCGGGAACTATGGCTACACCTTC.

This clone was seen a single time. V is TRBV10-2 and J is TRBJ1-5; D unresolved. The V end lost 2 bases, the J end lost 4 bases, and 9 bases lay between the germline ends. This CDR3 has 14 amino acids. Germline V lookup: CDR1 WSHSY, CDR2 SAAADI. DNA of the CDR3: TGCGCCAGCAGTGAGGTTGGGGAGAATCAGCCCCAGCATTTT. It specifies CASSEVGENQPQHF.

The chain recombines TRBV9 with TRBJ1-2; D is ambiguous. Germline CDR1 reads SGDLS; CDR2 reads YYNGEE. V lost 4 bases and J lost 3, with 10 bases in between. This CDR3 has 13 amino acids. CDR3 nucleotide sequence: TGTGCCAGCAGCTCCCAGTACGACTATGGCTACACCTTC. Translated, it gives CASSSQYDYGYTF.

The rearrangement joins TRBV6-5 to TRBJ1-1, with unresolved D. Trimming stripped 0 bases from V and 1 base from J, with 9 bases between. The CDR3 contains 15 residues. Germline CDR1 is MNHEY and CDR2 is SVGAGI. CDR3 region: CASSYSTFGNTEAFF. CDR3 DNA: TGTGCCAGCAGTTACTCTACGTTCGGGAACACTGAAGCTTTCTTT.

The rearrangement uses TRBV7-8 and TRBJ2-2; 8 nucleotides agree with TRBD2. The CDR3 sequence is 14 residues long. V lost 2 bases to trimming and J lost 7 bases; unmatched junction nucleotides: 3. Per germline, CDR1 SGHVS and CDR2 FQNEAQ. The CDR3 spells CASSLTSGDGELFF. In nucleotides, the CDR3 is TGTGCCAGCAGCTTAACTAGCGGCGACGGGGAGCTGTTTTTT.

The chain is built from TRBV7-2 and TRBJ2-5; 8 bases are a match to TRBD1. J was trimmed by 4 bases and V by 4 bases; bases with no gene match: 5. The CDR3 is 14 amino acids. Germline values: CDR1 SGHTA, CDR2 FQGNSA. CDR3 sequence reads: CASSWDRRAETQYF. CDR3 in DNA: TGTGCCAGCAGCTGGGACAGGAGGGCAGAGACCCAGTACTTC.

The rearrangement joins TRBV2 to TRBJ2-3; 9 positions match TRBD2. The J segment lost 0 bases and the V segment lost 10 bases, leaving 8 bases of the junction unmatched. From germline, CDR1 is SNHLY and CDR2 FYNNEI. This CDR3 spans 15 amino acids. CDR3 nucleotide sequence: TGTGCCACCGCCCGGACTAGCGCTAGCACAGATACGCAGTATTTT. Translation gives CATARTSASTDTQYF.

The chain uses TRBV7-9 and TRBJ2-7; weak D call: TRBD2 (5 bases). The CDR3 extends over 15 amino acids. CDR1 is SEHNR, CDR2 FQNEAQ, per germline (reference sequence). V dropped 3 bases and J dropped 2 bases, with 14 bases sitting between them. The CDR3 protein is CASSFNSGLPYEQYF. In DNA, the CDR3 is TGTGCCAGCAGCTTTAATTCAGGACTCCCCTACGAGCAGTACTTC.

V and J are TRBV5-4 and TRBJ2-1; 12 nucleotides align to TRBD2. The CDR3 loop spans 16 amino acids. Germline V gene sequence: CDR1 SGHNT, CDR2 YYREEE (reference sequence). Trimming removed 6 bases from V and 0 bases from J; junction bases left unmatched: 4. In nucleotides, the CDR3 is TGTGCCAGCACCCGACTAGCGGGAGACTCCTACAATGAGCAGTTCTTC. As protein: CASTRLAGDSYNEQFF.

This chain links TRBV10-3 with TRBJ2-7; 16 bases align to TRBD2. Germline V gene data show CDR1 as ENHRY and CDR2 as SYGVKD. The CDR3 is made up of 17 amino acids. V shed 10 bases and J 2 bases; nucleotides not matched to a gene: 11. The CDR3 nucleotides are TGTGCCACTCAACCGGGACTAGCGGGAGGGGTTACCTACGAGCAGTACTTC. This codes for CATQPGLAGGVTYEQYF.

The chain is built from TRBV15 and TRBJ1-3; no clear D. Germline lookup yields CDR1 LNHNV and CDR2 YYDKDF (reference sequence). V lost 3 bases and J 2 bases, leaving 11 bases between the germline ends. This CDR3 has 15 amino acids. CDR3 residues: CATSRTDHPGNTIYF. CDR3 bases: TGTGCCACCAGCAGGACGGACCATCCTGGAAACACCATATATTTT.

V usage is TRBV24-1 and J usage is TRBJ2-3, with 7 bases fitting TRBD1. This CDR3 has 16 amino acids. Germline values: CDR1 KGHDR, CDR2 SFDVKD. After removal of 5 bases from V and 2 bases from J, the junction contained 9 bases not matched to a gene. DNA of the CDR3: TGTGCCACCAGTGTTGAACAGGGGCCTAACACAGATACGCAGTATTTT. Its translation: CATSVEQGPNTDTQYF.

The V and J genes are TRBV27 and TRBJ2-7; 7 nucleotides line up with TRBD2. Germline V gene sequence: CDR1 MNHEY, CDR2 SMNVEV (reference sequence). The length of the CDR3 is 13 residues. J gave up 4 bases and V 6 bases, and 6 bases lay outside the gene matches. Here the CDR3 reads CASSLISGYEQYF. The CDR3 region has the DNA TGTGCCAGCAGCTTGATTAGCGGGTACGAGCAGTACTTC.

The rearrangement links TRBV7-3 to TRBJ2-1; 7 nucleotides line up with TRBD2. V was clipped by 4 bases and J by 10 bases; unmatched bases: 10. Germline V gene data show CDR1 as SGHTA and CDR2 as FQGTGA. The CDR3 is 14 amino acids. The CDR3 DNA reads as TGTGCCAGCAGCTCCTCTAGCGGCCCCCAGGAGCAGTTCTTC. It translates to CASSSSSGPQEQFF.

The chain links TRBV4-2 to TRBJ2-5; 13 bases align to TRBD2. The CDR3 spans 17 residues. The junction had 7 bases not matched to a gene; V was cut back by 1 base and J by 5 bases. Germline assignment: CDR1 LGHNA and CDR2 YNFKEQ. CDR3 amino acids: CASSQGTSGSLSETQYF. The CDR3 DNA sequence: TGTGCCAGCAGCCAAGGGACTAGCGGGAGTCTTTCGGAGACCCAGTACTTC.

The rearrangement uses TRBV13 and TRBJ2-5; the D is unclear. Germline lookup yields CDR1 PRHDT and CDR2 FYEKMQ (reference sequence). V lost 6 bases and J 4 bases, leaving 15 bases between the germline ends. The CDR3 contains 14 residues. The CDR3 region has the DNA TGTGCCAGCAGTGCCTTAGGACGGGCAGAGACCCAGTACTTC. It is translated as CASSALGRAETQYF.